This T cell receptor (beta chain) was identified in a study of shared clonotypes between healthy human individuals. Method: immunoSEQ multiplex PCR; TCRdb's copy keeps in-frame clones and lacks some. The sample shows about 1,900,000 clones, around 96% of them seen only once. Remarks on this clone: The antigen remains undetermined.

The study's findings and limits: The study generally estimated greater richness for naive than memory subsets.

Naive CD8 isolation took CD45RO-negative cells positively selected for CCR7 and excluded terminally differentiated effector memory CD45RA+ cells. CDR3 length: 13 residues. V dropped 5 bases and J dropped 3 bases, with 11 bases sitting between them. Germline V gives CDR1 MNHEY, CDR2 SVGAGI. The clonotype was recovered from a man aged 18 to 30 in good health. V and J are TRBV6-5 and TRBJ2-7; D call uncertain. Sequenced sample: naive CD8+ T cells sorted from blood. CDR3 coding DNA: TGTGCCAGCAGTCCACACTCGGGCTACGAGCAGTACTTC. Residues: CASSPHSGYEQYF.